These T cell receptor beta chains were read from a single sample in a study of CD8 T cells in ankylosing spondylitis. MiXCR was run by TCRdb on the 5' RACE reads, yielding one entry per CDR3 protein. This sample has around 150,000 distinct CDR3 sequences, with 15% to 20% found just once. Sequencing was done on a sample of blood, either unsorted or a sorted T cell fraction (not recorded which). Source of these receptors: a male donor with ankylosing spondylitis or in good health (not recorded which). The CDR3 runs from the conserved cysteine through the conserved F or W. D genes are given only for firm matches. Expanded clones are given a class, and other clones once, few, many or no size at all.

v_gene,d_gene,abundance,j_gene,CDR3nt,CDR3aa
TRBV28,-,-,TRBJ2-1,TGTGCCAGCACCATCTTCCAGAATGAGCAGTTCTTC,CASTIFQNEQFF
TRBV24-1,TRBD2,few,TRBJ2-1,TGTGCCACCAGTGATATTACTAGCGGGGGGGTCAATGAGCAGTTCTTC,CATSDITSGGVNEQFF
TRBV12-3/TRBV12-4,TRBD1,many,TRBJ1-5,TGTGCCAGCAGTTTTAGACAGGGCCAGGGACAGCCCCAGCATTTT,CASSFRQGQGQPQHF
TRBV29-1,TRBD2,-,TRBJ2-3,TGCAGCGTCGGTTCTCCATTGGCGGGAGACACAGATACGCAGTATTTT,CSVGSPLAGDTDTQYF
TRBV5-1,-,few,TRBJ2-5,TGCGCCAGCAGTACGGGACGGACCCAAGAGACCCAGTACTTC,CASSTGRTQETQYF
TRBV6-6,-,-,TRBJ2-5,TGTGCCAGCAGTTCCTCCGGAGTAGGTTCAGAGACCCAGTACTTC,CASSSSGVGSETQYF
TRBV20-1,TRBD2,-,TRBJ2-2,TGCAGTGCAGCCGCCGGGAGGGGTTGGAACACCGGGGAGCTGTTTTTT,CSAAAGRGWNTGELFF
TRBV7-8,-,-,TRBJ1-4,TGTGCCAGCACCCAATCAGCAAAACTGTTTTTT,CASTQSAKLFF
TRBV5-1,-,many,TRBJ2-3,TGCGCCAGCAGCTTGGGACAGGCGGTCGGTACGCAGTATTTT,CASSLGQAVGTQYF
TRBV12-3/TRBV12-4,-,many,TRBJ1-2,TGTGCCAGCAGTACACAGGGTTCGGTCGGTGGCTACACCTTC,CASSTQGSVGGYTF
TRBV20-1,TRBD2,-,TRBJ2-7,TGCAGTGCTAGAGATCTGGGAAGCGGGAGGACCTACGAGCAGTACTTC,CSARDLGSGRTYEQYF
TRBV28,-,many,TRBJ2-3,TGTGCCAGCAGTCCAAATTACGGGGAGGCAGATACGCAGTATTTT,CASSPNYGEADTQYF
TRBV20-1,-,many,TRBJ1-2,TGCAGTGCTAGAGATCCTGTGGGACGCTATGGCTACACCTTC,CSARDPVGRYGYTF
TRBV29-1,-,-,TRBJ1-4,TGCAGCGGATACCAGAGGGGGTATGAAAAACTGTTTTTT,CSGYQRGYEKLFF
TRBV5-6,TRBD1,many,TRBJ2-7,TGTGCCAGCAGCATCGGGACAGGACGAGGCACCTACGAGCAGTACTTC,CASSIGTGRGTYEQYF
TRBV29-1,-,few,TRBJ2-3,TGCAGCGTTGATCGTGGTTTCCCCGCAGATACGCAGTATTTT,CSVDRGFPADTQYF
TRBV4-1,TRBD2,-,TRBJ2-1,TGCGCCAGCAGCCCCCTAGCGGGAGAGGACTACAATGAGCAGTTCTTC,CASSPLAGEDYNEQFF
TRBV12-3/TRBV12-4,-,many,TRBJ1-5,TGTGCCAGCAGCAGGGAGAGCAATCAGCCCCAGCATTTT,CASSRESNQPQHF
TRBV5-1,-,many,TRBJ1-1,TGCGCCAGCAGCTTGGATGTGATAGGGCGGAACACTGAAGCTTTCTTT,CASSLDVIGRNTEAFF
TRBV5-1,-,-,TRBJ1-1,TGCGCCAGCAGCAAACAGGGTACCCTTAACACTGAAGCTTTCTTT,CASSKQGTLNTEAFF
TRBV11-2,-,-,TRBJ1-5,TGTGCCAGCAGCTTAGATGTACGGGAAGCAGATACGCAGCATTTT,CASSLDVREADTQHF
TRBV27,-,-,TRBJ2-2,TGTGCCAGCAGTTTCTATGACACCGGGGAGCTGTTTTTT,CASSFYDTGELFF
TRBV10-3,-,-,TRBJ1-1,TGTGCCATCAGCTCCGTTGGGGGGAACACTGAAGCTTTCTTT,CAISSVGGNTEAFF
TRBV5-6,-,-,TRBJ1-1,TGTGCCAGCAGCCCCGAACTCGGACAGATGAACACTGAAGCTTTCTTT,CASSPELGQMNTEAFF
TRBV7-2,TRBD1,-,TRBJ1-5,TGTGCCAGCAGCTTCCGGGCAGGGGGAAGCAATCAGCCCCAGCATTTT,CASSFRAGGSNQPQHF
TRBV7-9,-,few,TRBJ1-2,TGTGCCAGCAGCTTAGCCCGAGATCCCAGCTACACCTTC,CASSLARDPSYTF
TRBV7-9,TRBD2,-,TRBJ2-7,TGTGCCAGCAGCTCAGCGGGAGAAACCGCCTACGAGCAGTACTTC,CASSSAGETAYEQYF
TRBV9,-,many,TRBJ2-5,TGTGCCAGCAGAGACCCTAAGGATACGGAGACCCAGTACTTC,CASRDPKDTETQYF
TRBV6-5,-,many,TRBJ2-7,TGTGCCAGCAGTTACGAGATGCAGGCGCCCTACGAGCAGTACTTC,CASSYEMQAPYEQYF
TRBV7-9,-,-,TRBJ2-3,TGTGCCAGCAGATCTAGCGTAGATACGCGGTATTTT,CASRSSVDTRYF